One sample yielded the 18 T cell receptor beta chains listed below, sequenced in a study of control samples from healthy donors and cancer patients. This table comes from immunoSEQ multiplex PCR, and its TCRdb copy is limited to in-frame clones, with some not included. The repertoire holds approximately 89,000 clones, with under 90% as singletons. Sequencing was carried out using blood. Receptors originate from a woman between 40 and 50 years old in good health.

This CDR3 reads CASTSRDSYEQYF. CDR3 DNA: TGCGCCAGCACTAGCAGGGACTCCTACGAGCAGTACTTC. This chain joins TRBV10-2 and TRBJ2-7, with D perhaps assigned TRBD1 or TRBD2 (5 bases each). Trimming shortened V by 7 bases and J by 0 bases, and 10 bases separated the two germline ends. CDR3 length: 13 residues. The germline V gene encodes CDR1 WSHSY and CDR2 SAAADI.

The chain is built from TRBV5-1 and TRBJ2-1, with D possibly TRBD1 on 6 matching bases. Germline V gene sequence: CDR1 SGHRS, CDR2 YFSETQ. This CDR3 contains 16 residues. Trimming left V 1 base short and J 0 bases short, with 11 bases between. CDR3: CASSLQGKVSYNEQFF. CDR3 sequence (DNA): TGCGCCAGCAGCTTGCAGGGGAAGGTCTCCTACAATGAGCAGTTCTTC.

This clone was counted a few times. V is TRBV16 and J is TRBJ2-7; D uncertain. The ends were cut back, 0 bases at V and 1 base at J, with 10 bases in the middle. Germline CDR1 KGHSY, CDR2 FQNENV. The CDR3 runs to 15 residues. This CDR3 reads CASSQSISQSYEQYF. The DNA of the CDR3 is TGTGCCAGCAGCCAATCGATTTCACAGTCCTACGAGCAGTACTTC.

This chain connects TRBV12-3 or TRBV12-4 to TRBJ1-5; no definite D call. Trimming took 2 bases from V and 11 from J, leaving 10 bases between them. This CDR3 is 12 amino acids long. DNA of the CDR3: TGTGCCAGCAGTTTAACCCGCGGGTCCCAGCATTTT. Protein product: CASSLTRGSQHF.

This clone was seen only once. The V and J genes are TRBV5-8 and TRBJ2-3; D remains ambiguous. The CDR3 loop spans 17 amino acids. Per the germline V gene, CDR1 is SGHTS and CDR2 is YDEGEE. V lost 0 bases and J 1 base, leaving 15 bases between the germline ends. The CDR3 loop is CASSLARTSRGTDTQYF. CDR3 bases: TGTGCCAGCAGCTTGGCCAGAACCTCACGGGGCACAGATACGCAGTATTTT.

This chain connects TRBV6-5 to TRBJ1-2, with a possible D match to TRBD1 (5 bases). Germline loops: CDR1 MNHEY, CDR2 SVGAGI. Trimming stripped 2 bases from V and 5 bases from J, with 18 bases between. This CDR3 spans 16 amino acids. CDR3: CASSYEGRNTLYGYTF. CDR3 bases: TGTGCCAGCAGTTACGAGGGACGGAATACCCTTTATGGCTACACCTTC.

The chain is built from TRBV6-5 and TRBJ1-5; a weak D match, TRBD1 (6 bases). The CDR3 is 13 residues long. Trimming cost V 6 bases and J 7 bases, with 13 bases left between them. Looked up from germline, CDR1 is MNHEY and CDR2 is SVGAGI. The CDR3 is CASRPGVRQPQHF. The CDR3 DNA reads as TGTGCCAGCAGGCCAGGGGTGAGACAGCCCCAGCATTTT.

The chain recombines TRBV25-1 with TRBJ1-4; weak D call: TRBD1 (6 bases). Looked up from germline, CDR1 is MGHDK and CDR2 is SYGVNS. V was pared by 5 bases and J by 5 bases, with 15 bases between. The length of the CDR3 is 15 residues. CDR3 amino acids: CASSFPGTLNEKLFF. The CDR3, as DNA: TGTGCCAGCAGTTTCCCTGGGACACTGAATGAAAAACTGTTTTTT.

The rearrangement joins TRBV18 to TRBJ2-5; TRBD1 is a possible D gene (5 bases). Germline lookup yields CDR1 KGHSH and CDR2 LQKENI. V was cut by 3 bases and J by 2 bases, with 19 bases left in between. The CDR3 totals 17 residues. CDR3 sequence (DNA): TGTGCCAGCTCACCCTACCTCGGTGACAGTGGTCAAGAGACCCAGTACTTC. This translates into CASSPYLGDSGQETQYF.

The genes are TRBV5-4 and TRBJ1-2, with 11 bases matching TRBD1. V was pared by 4 bases and J by 3 bases, with 11 bases of the junction left unmatched. Germline V gene sequence: CDR1 SGHNT, CDR2 YYREEE (reference sequence). This CDR3 comprises 17 residues. CDR3 coding DNA: TGTGCCAGCAGCCCCACCCGGACAGGGGGCGCGGACTATGGCTACACCTTC. This translates into CASSPTRTGGADYGYTF.

This rearrangement joins TRBV7-9 to TRBJ1-6; no reliable D call. V lost 1 base, J lost 8 bases, and 9 bases lay in between. Looked up from germline, CDR1 is SEHNR and CDR2 is FQNEAQ (reference sequence). The CDR3 loop spans 14 amino acids. The DNA for the CDR3 is TGTGCCAGCAGCTTAGGGAGCGGCGATTCACCCCTCCACTTT. Residues: CASSLGSGDSPLHF.

This sequence joins TRBV4-1 and TRBJ2-7; 7 bases agree with TRBD2. The CDR3 loop spans 15 amino acids. The trim removed 4 bases at V and 2 bases at J, leaving 8 bases unmatched. Germline V gives CDR1 MGHRA, CDR2 YSYEKL. CDR3 loop: CASSPILGTTYEQYF. Here the CDR3 DNA reads TGCGCCAGCAGCCCTATTTTGGGGACTACCTACGAGCAGTACTTC.

The CDR3: CASTSGGGRPSDTQYF. The CDR3 DNA reads TGTGCCAGCACCTCCGGAGGGGGGCGCCCCTCGGATACGCAGTATTTT. The chain uses TRBV6-6 and TRBJ2-3, with D perhaps TRBD1 or TRBD2 (6 bases each). The CDR3 loop spans 16 amino acids. Trimming removed 7 bases at V and 6 bases at J, with 23 bases between. Germline V gives CDR1 MNHNY, CDR2 SVGAGI (reference sequence).

V usage is TRBV5-1 and J usage is TRBJ2-3; a weak D match, TRBD2 (6 bases). V lost 0 bases and J 0 bases, leaving 11 bases between the germline ends. The CDR3 extends over 16 amino acids. Germline lookup yields CDR1 SGHRS and CDR2 YFSETQ. The CDR3 spells CASSLAQRASTDTQYF. The CDR3 DNA reads TGCGCCAGCAGCTTGGCCCAGCGGGCTAGCACAGATACGCAGTATTTT.

The V call is TRBV7-9, the J call TRBJ1-3; possibly TRBD1 for D (6 bases). Trimming removed 0 bases at V and 0 bases at J, with 15 bases between. CDR3 length: 18 residues. In germline, CDR1 is SEHNR, CDR2 FQNEAQ (reference sequence). This CDR3 reads CASSLAGQGRSSGNTIYF. The CDR3 DNA sequence: TGTGCCAGCAGCTTAGCGGGGCAGGGGAGAAGCTCTGGAAACACCATATATTTT.

This chain links TRBV7-2 with TRBJ1-1; D may be TRBD1 (6 bases). There are 14 residues in the CDR3. The germline gives CDR1 SGHTA, CDR2 FQGNSA. V was cut by 4 bases and J by 4 bases, with 13 bases left in between. The CDR3 loop is CASSSQGRATEAFF. The CDR3 region has the DNA TGTGCCAGCAGCTCACAGGGTAGGGCCACTGAAGCTTTCTTT.

The genes are TRBV15 and TRBJ1-3; 7 bases fit TRBD1. The germline V gene encodes CDR1 LNHNV and CDR2 YYDKDF (reference sequence). The J segment lost 3 bases and the V segment lost 5 bases, leaving 4 bases of the junction unmatched. CDR3 size: 14 residues. The CDR3 bases are TGTGCCACCAGCCTGGGACAGCATGGAAACACCATATATTTT. The encoded protein is CATSLGQHGNTIYF.

The chain recombines TRBV27 with TRBJ1-1, with D possibly being TRBD1 (5 bases). The CDR3 is 14 residues long. Trimming pared 4 bases from V and 5 bases from J, leaving 14 bases between. Germline V gene lookup returns CDR1 MNHEY and CDR2 SMNVEV (reference sequence). The CDR3 is CASSSPSGGTEAFF. CDR3 DNA sequence: TGTGCCAGCAGTTCTCCATCCGGGGGGACTGAAGCTTTCTTT.